This T cell receptor beta chain was found in a study of T cell repertoires in cytomegalovirus infection. On the study more broadly: It can be stated that public TCR beta signatures indicated CMV infection as well as a matching HLA type. The study's findings and limits: Dominant in the ex vivo response were TCR beta clonotypes restricted by HLA-C and specific for CMV.

This clonotype was picked up a small number of times. Its specificity is unknown. TCRdb reprocessed the reads via MiXCR and lists one record per CDR3 protein. Here the sample spans roughly 280,000 distinct CDR3 sequences, roughly 10% being singletons. This TCR came from a human donor in good health (CMV status not recorded). Some clones in this sample may be carry-over from other donors' samples. Sequencing was carried out using PBMCs.

This CDR3 reads CASSPKQETQYF. The CDR3 coding sequence is TGTGCCAGCTCACCGAAGCAGGAGACCCAGTACTTC. The V gene is TRBV18, the J gene TRBJ2-5; no firm D call. Trimming left V 3 bases short and J 5 bases short, with 7 bases between. The germline gives CDR1 KGHSH, CDR2 LQKENI. CDR3 length: 12 amino acids. The full variable domain, rest sourced from reference TRBV18 and TRBJ2-5, is NAGVMQNPRHLVRRRGQEARLRCSPMKGHSHVYWYRQLPEEGLKFMVYLQKENIIDESGMPKERFSAEFPKEGPSILRIQQVVRGDSAAYFCASSPKQETQYFGPGTRLLVL.